Below, 2 T cell receptor beta chains from the same sample are listed, as sequenced in a study of cytomegalovirus exposure and HLA in healthy donors (dated by TCRdb to 2016 to 2017). Library preparation used the immunoSEQ multiplex PCR assay. For the multiplex PCR, a mixture combining 60 forward primers for TCR Vbeta segments and 13 reverse primers for TCR Jbeta segments was used. Here the immuneACCESS table is served through TCRdb, limited to in-frame sequences with V and J called. Missing clones are a known gap in these copies; in checked studies unresolved V genes cover under half, and the rest lacks a known reason. The sample data list approximately 80,000 clones, and about 60% of these were observed just once. Of the sample, 14% to 15% falls within the top ten clones. Sequencing was performed on PBMCs. These receptors all stem from a woman aged 35 to 49 in good health and CMV-seropositive.

V usage is TRBV28 and J usage is TRBJ1-6; TRBD1 agrees at 9 bases. CDR1 MDHEN and CDR2 SYDVKM come from the germline V gene. V gave up 10 bases and J gave up 0 bases; unmatched junction bases: 4. CDR3 length: 15 residues. The CDR3 spells CAIKGQGSYNSPLHF. The CDR3 bases are TGTGCCATCAAGGGACAGGGCTCCTATAATTCACCCCTCCACTTT. Full variable domain (outside the CDR3, taken from reference TRBV28 and TRBJ1-6): DVKVTQSSRYLVKRTGEKVFLECVQDMDHENMFWYRQDPGLGLRLIYFSYDVKMKEKGDIPEGYSVSREKKERFSLILESASTNQTSMYLCAIKGQGSYNSPLHFGNGTRLTVT.

The chain is built from TRBV12-5 and TRBJ1-2, with D possibly matching TRBD1 (6 bases). Germline V gene sequence: CDR1 LGHNT, CDR2 FRNRAP. The CDR3 has 13 amino acids. V was cut by 7 bases and J by 4 bases, with 13 bases left in between. CDR3 DNA sequence: TGTGCTAGTGCCAACCAAGGGGGCTATGGCTACACCTTC. Protein sequence: CASANQGGYGYTF.